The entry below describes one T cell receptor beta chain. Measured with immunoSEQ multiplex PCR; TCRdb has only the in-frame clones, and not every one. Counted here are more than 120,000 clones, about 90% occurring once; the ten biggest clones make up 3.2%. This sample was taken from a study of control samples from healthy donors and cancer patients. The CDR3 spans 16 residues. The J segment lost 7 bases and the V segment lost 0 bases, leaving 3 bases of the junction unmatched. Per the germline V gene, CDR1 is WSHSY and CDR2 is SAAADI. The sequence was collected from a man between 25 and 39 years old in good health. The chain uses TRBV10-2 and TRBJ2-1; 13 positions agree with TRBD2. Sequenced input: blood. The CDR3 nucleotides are TGCGCCAGCAGTGAGTCGACTAGCGGGGGGTGGAATGAGCAGTTCTTC. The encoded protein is CASSESTSGGWNEQFF.